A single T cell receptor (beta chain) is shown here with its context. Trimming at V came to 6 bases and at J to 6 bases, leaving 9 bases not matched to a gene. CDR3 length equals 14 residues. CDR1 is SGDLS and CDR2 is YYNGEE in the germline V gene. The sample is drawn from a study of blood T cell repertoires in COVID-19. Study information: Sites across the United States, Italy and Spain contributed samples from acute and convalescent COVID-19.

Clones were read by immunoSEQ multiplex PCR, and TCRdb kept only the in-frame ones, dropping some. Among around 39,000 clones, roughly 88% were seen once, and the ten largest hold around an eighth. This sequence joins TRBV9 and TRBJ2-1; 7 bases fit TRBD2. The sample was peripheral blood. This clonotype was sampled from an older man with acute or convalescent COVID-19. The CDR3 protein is CASTSGSGSNEQFF. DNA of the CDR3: TGTGCCAGCACCTCCGGTAGCGGGTCCAATGAGCAGTTCTTC.